This T cell receptor (beta chain) was documented in a study of cytomegalovirus exposure and HLA in healthy donors. Deletions cut 6 bases from V and 4 bases from J, with 15 bases between. Germline CDR1 ENHRY, CDR2 SYGVKD. CDR3 size: 14 residues. Study conclusions and caveats: Earlier results showed most TCR beta V segments being productive about 87% or about 30% of the time.

All the people who gave samples were healthy bone marrow donors. Regarding this clone: Its antigen is unknown.

The study ran its PCR with 60 Vbeta and 13 Jbeta primers. Method: immunoSEQ multiplex PCR; TCRdb's copy keeps in-frame clones and lacks some. The sample records about 82,000 clones, 55% to 65% being singletons. This sequence joins TRBV10-3 and TRBJ1-2; the D is unclear. Sequenced input: PBMCs. The source is a middle-aged woman in good health and CMV-seropositive. The DNA for the CDR3 is TGTGCCATCAGGGTGGGAGGCCATGGCTATGGCTACACCTTC. This gives the protein CAIRVGGHGYGYTF.